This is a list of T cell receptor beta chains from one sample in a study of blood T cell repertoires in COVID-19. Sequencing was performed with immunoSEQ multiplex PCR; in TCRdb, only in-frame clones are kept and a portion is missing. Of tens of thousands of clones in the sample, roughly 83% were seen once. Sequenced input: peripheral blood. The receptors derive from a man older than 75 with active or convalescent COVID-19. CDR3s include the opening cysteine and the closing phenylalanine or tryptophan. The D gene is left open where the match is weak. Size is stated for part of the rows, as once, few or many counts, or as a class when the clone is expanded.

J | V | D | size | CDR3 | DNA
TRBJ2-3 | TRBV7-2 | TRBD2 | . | CASSLEVAGGDTQYF | TGTGCCAGCAGCTTAGAGGTAGCGGGGGGAGATACGCAGTATTTT
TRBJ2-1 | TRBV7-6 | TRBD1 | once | CASSLERRDRGRGLATSPGQFF | TGTGCCAGCAGCTTAGAGCGGCGGGACAGGGGGCGGGGGCTAGCGACTTCGCCCGGGCAGTTCTTC
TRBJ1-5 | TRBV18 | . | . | CASSPGQGGQPQHF | TGTGCCAGCTCACCAGGGCAGGGCGGTCAGCCCCAGCATTTT
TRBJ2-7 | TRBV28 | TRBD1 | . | CASSLRQGTEQYF | TGTGCCAGCAGTCTCCGACAGGGTACGGAGCAGTACTTC
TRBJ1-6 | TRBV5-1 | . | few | CASSLGTGRGDSPLHF | TGCGCCAGCAGCTTGGGCACAGGGCGTGGGGATTCACCCCTCCACTTT
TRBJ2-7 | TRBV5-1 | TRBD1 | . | CASSPGQGAYEQYF | TGCGCCAGCAGCCCGGGACAGGGGGCCTACGAGCAGTACTTC
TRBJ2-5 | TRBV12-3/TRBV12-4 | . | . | CASSLQETQYF | TGTGCCAGCAGTTTACAGGAGACCCAGTACTTC
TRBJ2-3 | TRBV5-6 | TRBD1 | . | CASRTRGQSDTQYF | TGTGCCAGCAGAACGAGGGGGCAGTCGGATACGCAGTATTTT
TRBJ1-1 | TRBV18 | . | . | CASSPPSGADTEAFF | TGTGCCAGCTCACCACCGAGCGGGGCCGACACTGAAGCTTTCTTT
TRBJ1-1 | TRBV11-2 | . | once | CASSLDAGMNTEAFF | TGTGCCAGCAGCTTAGATGCGGGGATGAACACTGAAGCTTTCTTT
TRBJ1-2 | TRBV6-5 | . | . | CASSPNTGSGYTF | TGTGCCAGCAGTCCCAATACAGGAAGCGGCTACACCTTC
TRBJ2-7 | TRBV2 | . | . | CASSERRTYEQYF | TGTGCCAGCAGTGAAAGGCGGACCTACGAGCAGTACTTC
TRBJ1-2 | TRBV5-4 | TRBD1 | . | CASSSDRVGYTF | TGTGCCAGCAGTTCGGACAGGGTCGGCTACACCTTC
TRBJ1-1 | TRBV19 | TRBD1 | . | CASSFSGQATNTEAFF | TGTGCCAGTAGTTTTTCGGGACAGGCCACGAACACTGAAGCTTTCTTT
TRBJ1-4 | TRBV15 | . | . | CATSRDGVGAKGKLFF | TGTGCCACCAGCAGAGACGGGGTGGGGGCGAAGGGAAAACTGTTTTTT
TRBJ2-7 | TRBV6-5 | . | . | CASSSRGRTYEQYF | TGTGCCAGCAGTTCCAGGGGCAGAACCTACGAGCAGTACTTC
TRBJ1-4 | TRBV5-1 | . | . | CASSPDSPRREKLFF | TGCGCCAGCAGCCCCGACAGTCCAAGAAGGGAAAAACTGTTTTTT
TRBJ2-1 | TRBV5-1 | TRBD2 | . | CASSPTGRGVDEQFF | TGCGCCAGCAGCCCCACAGGGCGGGGGGTCGATGAGCAGTTCTTC
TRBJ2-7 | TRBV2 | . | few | CASNDYGSYEQYF | TGTGCCAGCAACGATTACGGCTCCTACGAGCAGTACTTC
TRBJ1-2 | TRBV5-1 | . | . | CASSEDGFYYGYTF | TGCGCCAGCAGCGAGGATGGGTTCTACTATGGCTACACCTTC
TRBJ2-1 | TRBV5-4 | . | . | CASSSLDRFPYNEQFF | TGTGCCAGCAGCTCCCTTGACAGGTTCCCCTACAATGAGCAGTTCTTC
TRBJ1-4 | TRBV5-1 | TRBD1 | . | CASSFRQGVREKLFF | TGCGCCAGCAGCTTTCGCCAGGGGGTCCGTGAAAAACTGTTTTTT